This is a list of T cell receptor beta chains from one sample in a study of post-analysis software for immune sequencing data. TCRdb analysed the PCR reads with MiXCR anew, one entry per CDR3 protein. The sample lists fewer than 850,000 distinct CDR3 sequences; 30% were seen once. The sequenced sample was blood. Every receptor here comes from a girl aged 10-17 years with multiple sclerosis. Both conserved end residues are part of each CDR3. Each record gives: clone size, D gene, V gene, J gene, CDR3 protein, CDR3 DNA. The D gene is left open where the match is weak. The size of a clone is reported for some rows only, either as once, few or many, or as a class for expanded clones.

NA	TRBD1	TRBV6-5	TRBJ1-2	CASSYRPGTAQNSNYGYTF	TGTGCCAGCAGTTACCGACCCGGGACAGCACAGAATAGTAACTATGGCTACACCTTC
many	NA	TRBV29-1	TRBJ1-2	CSAGGLTNYGYTF	TGCAGCGCCGGAGGGTTAACTAACTATGGCTACACCTTC
NA	NA	TRBV20-1	TRBJ2-4	CSASPRVGSNIQYF	TGCAGTGCTAGTCCCCGGGTCGGATCGAACATTCAGTACTTC
NA	TRBD2	TRBV11-2	TRBJ2-2	CASRGLAVANTGELFF	TGTGCCAGCAGGGGACTAGCGGTTGCGAACACCGGGGAGCTGTTTTTT
few	TRBD1	TRBV5-1	TRBJ2-7	CASSSLGQGEKEQYF	TGCGCCAGCAGCTCCTTGGGACAGGGAGAGAAAGAGCAGTACTTC
few	NA	TRBV10-3	TRBJ1-1	CAISESNTEAFF	TGTGCCATCAGTGAGTCGAACACTGAAGCTTTCTTT
few	NA	TRBV9	TRBJ2-1	CASSVNPAGRSPYNEQFF	TGTGCCAGCAGCGTAAACCCGGCGGGGCGCTCTCCCTACAATGAGCAGTTCTTC
NA	NA	TRBV7-2	TRBJ2-7	CASSRQSSFLSYEQYF	TGTGCCAGCAGCCGACAGTCCAGTTTCCTCTCCTACGAGCAGTACTTC
many	NA	TRBV5-1	TRBJ2-7	CASSLFPSGTTSYEQYF	TGCGCCAGCAGCTTGTTCCCAAGCGGAACTACCTCCTACGAGCAGTACTTC
NA	TRBD2	TRBV9	TRBJ2-7	CASSPWEGLYEQYF	TGTGCCAGCAGCCCCTGGGAGGGTCTCTACGAGCAGTACTTC
NA	NA	TRBV29-1	TRBJ1-2	CSVDTGRTPTNGYTF	TGCAGTGTCGACACAGGTCGGACGCCAACAAATGGCTACACCTTC
few	TRBD1	TRBV4-2	TRBJ1-1	CASSQPRQGGTTEAFF	TGTGCCAGCAGCCAACCGAGACAGGGGGGGACGACTGAAGCTTTCTTT
NA	TRBD1	TRBV4-2	TRBJ1-1	CASGRETGPNTEAFF	TGTGCCAGCGGCCGAGAGACAGGGCCGAACACTGAAGCTTTCTTT
NA	NA	TRBV6-2/TRBV6-3	TRBJ2-7	CASSYIFLGVEQYF	TGTGCCAGCAGTTACATCTTCTTGGGGGTCGAGCAGTACTTC
NA	NA	TRBV7-4	TRBJ2-5	CASSFSDVRRLEETLYF	TGTGCCAGCAGCTTTTCGGATGTACGCCGCCTTGAAGAGACCCTGTACTTC
NA	NA	TRBV11-2	TRBJ1-5	CASSLDAGYGQPQHF	TGTGCCAGCAGCTTAGATGCAGGGTACGGGCAGCCCCAGCATTTT
many	NA	TRBV29-1	TRBJ2-7	CSVASVTGPTYEQYF	TGCAGCGTGGCCAGCGTTACGGGACCAACCTACGAGCAGTACTTC
few	NA	TRBV29-1	TRBJ1-1	CSVIHRGLNTEAFF	TGCAGCGTTATTCATAGGGGCTTGAACACTGAAGCTTTCTTT
NA	TRBD1	TRBV29-1	TRBJ1-6	CSVLDRVNSPLHF	TGCAGCGTCTTGGACAGGGTCAATTCACCCCTCCACTTT
few	NA	TRBV21-1	TRBJ1-1	CASSKDRAKGAFF	TGTGCCAGCAGCAAAGACAGGGCCAAGGGGGCTTTCTTT